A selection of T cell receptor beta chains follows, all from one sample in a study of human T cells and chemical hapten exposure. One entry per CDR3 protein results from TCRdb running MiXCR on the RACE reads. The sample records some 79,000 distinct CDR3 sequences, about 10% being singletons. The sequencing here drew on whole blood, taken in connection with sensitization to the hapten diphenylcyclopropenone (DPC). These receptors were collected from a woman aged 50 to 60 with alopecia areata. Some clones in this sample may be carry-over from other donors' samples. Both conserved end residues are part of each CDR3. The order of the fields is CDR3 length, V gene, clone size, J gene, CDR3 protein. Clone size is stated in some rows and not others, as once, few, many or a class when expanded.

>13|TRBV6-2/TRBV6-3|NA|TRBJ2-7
CASSRGQAFQQYF
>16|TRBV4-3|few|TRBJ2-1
CASSHPTSGQYNEQFF
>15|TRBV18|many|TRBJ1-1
CASSPGLSLNTEAFF
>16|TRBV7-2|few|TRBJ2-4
CASSLGGLGAKNIQYF
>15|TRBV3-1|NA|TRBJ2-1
CASSPGTSGHNEQFF
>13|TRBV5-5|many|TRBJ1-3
CASSLSFVGTIYF
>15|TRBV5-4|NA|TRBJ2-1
CASSLGGRPYNEQFF
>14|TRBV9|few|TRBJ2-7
CASSVVSGCSEQYF
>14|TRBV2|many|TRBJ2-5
CASSDQTGSKTQYF
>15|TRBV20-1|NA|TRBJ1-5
CSAIVGAGSNQPQHF
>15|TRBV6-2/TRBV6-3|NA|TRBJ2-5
CASRAPGGSQETQYF
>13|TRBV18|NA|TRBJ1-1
CASSPTGDVEAFF
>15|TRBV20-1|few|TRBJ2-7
CSASTGLAGVDEQYF
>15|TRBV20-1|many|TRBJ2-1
CSARVTSGAYNEQFF
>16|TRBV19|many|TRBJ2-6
CASRQGAWGGANVLTF
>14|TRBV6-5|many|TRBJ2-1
CASSYSSQYNEQFF
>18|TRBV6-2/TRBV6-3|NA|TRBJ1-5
CASSYDPFDRYSNQPQHF
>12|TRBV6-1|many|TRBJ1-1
CATNRGDTEAFF
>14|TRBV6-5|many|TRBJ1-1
CASQQGQMNTEAFF
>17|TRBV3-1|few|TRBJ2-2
CASSQDPLAPIIGELFF
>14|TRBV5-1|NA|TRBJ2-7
CASRSGVSSYEQYF
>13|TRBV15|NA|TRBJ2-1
CATHSESYNEQFF
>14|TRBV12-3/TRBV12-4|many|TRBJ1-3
CASTGTGDGNTIYF
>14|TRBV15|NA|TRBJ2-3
CATSRGAGTDTQYF
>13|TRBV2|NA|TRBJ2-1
CASSGTGVGEQFF
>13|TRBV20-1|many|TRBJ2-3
CSARLAGADTQYF
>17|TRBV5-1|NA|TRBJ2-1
CASSRSGTQTSYNEQFF
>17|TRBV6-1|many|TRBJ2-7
CASSERQIRTSGSEQYF
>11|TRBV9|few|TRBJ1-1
CASSVKTEAFF
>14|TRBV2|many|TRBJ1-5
CASSERRATQPQHF
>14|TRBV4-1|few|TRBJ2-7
CASSQDSRGNEQYF
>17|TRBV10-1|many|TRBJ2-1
CASSERTGLAGYGEQFF
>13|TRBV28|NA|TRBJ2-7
CASSSTGTSRRYF
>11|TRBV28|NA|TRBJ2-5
CASSFFETQYF
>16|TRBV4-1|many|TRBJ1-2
CASSQGAEVRGHGYTF
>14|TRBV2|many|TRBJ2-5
CASSRRQGQETQYF
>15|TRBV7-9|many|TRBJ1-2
CASSPQGAKDYGYTF
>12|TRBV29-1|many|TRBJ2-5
CSVVLRQETQYF
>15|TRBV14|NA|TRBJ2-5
CASSQDHYSQETQYF
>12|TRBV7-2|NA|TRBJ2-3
CASSFFKDTQYF
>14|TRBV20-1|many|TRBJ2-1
CSAYPAGGKNEQFF
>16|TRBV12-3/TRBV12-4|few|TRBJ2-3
CASSYYLEIGGDTQYF
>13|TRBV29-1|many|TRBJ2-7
CSVGQGGSYEQYF
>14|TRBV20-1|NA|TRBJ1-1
CSASGGRLNTEAFF
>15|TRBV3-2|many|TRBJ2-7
CASSLGQGNSYEQYF
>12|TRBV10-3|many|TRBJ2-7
CAISEKSHEQYF
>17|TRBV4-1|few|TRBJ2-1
CASSQIILADRDDEQFF
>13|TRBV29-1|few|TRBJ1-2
CSVVWGGNYGYTF
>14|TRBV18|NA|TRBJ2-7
CASSPLGEFYEQYF
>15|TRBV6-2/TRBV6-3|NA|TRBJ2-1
CASSRTTAGFNEQFF
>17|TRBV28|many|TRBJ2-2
CASSLWRLAGGPGELFF
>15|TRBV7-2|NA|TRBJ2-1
CASSLGPGRVNEQFF
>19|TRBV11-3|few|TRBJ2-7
CASSSLPGLAGQTPHEQYF